This record covers a single TCR beta chain. Its antigen remains unknown. This entry belongs to a study of beta chain features in type 1 diabetes. As for the study in general: Examination of sorted cells across all samples involved around 110 million cells. Study results and limitations: Significant though moderate, a shortening of TCRB CDR3s appeared in all four CD4+ subsets of Type 1 diabetes patients.

Every isolated RNA sample was fully reverse transcribed, so sequencing captured expressed TCRB transcripts. Approximately 3.5 million reads per sample were averaged for naive, central memory and regulatory samples. Produced via immunoSEQ multiplex PCR; TCRdb's table is partial and in-frame only. Among under 800,000 clones listed, around 15% were seen once. The junction had 17 bases not matched to a gene; V was cut back by 10 bases and J by 7 bases. Per the germline V gene, CDR1 is ENHRY and CDR2 is SYGVKD. CDR3 length: 16 residues. The receptor was derived from a man between 18 and 29 years old in good health. The gene calls are TRBV10-3 and TRBJ2-1; TRBD2 aligns across 9 bases. The material sequenced was naive CD4+ T cells from blood. The CDR3, as DNA: TGTGCCAGCACATGGCGCGGGAGGGCCGTCGGGAATGAGCAGTTCTTC. It specifies CASTWRGRAVGNEQFF.